This record looks at one T cell receptor beta chain sequence and its context. The data were taken from a study of blood T cell repertoires in COVID-19. TCRdb's copy holds only in-frame clones and misses some; the assay was immunoSEQ multiplex PCR. The sample has 150,000 to 200,000 clones, 82% seen once. The CDR3 runs 17 residues. V lost 1 base, J lost 3 bases, and 10 bases stayed unmatched. The V gene's germline CDR1 is SGHDT and CDR2 YYEEEE. The sample comprised peripheral blood. The genes are TRBV5-6 and TRBJ2-3; 8 positions match TRBD2. The sequence was obtained from a woman in her sixties or seventies with acute or convalescent COVID-19. The CDR3 protein is CASSLRTGSGNTDTQYF. CDR3 bases: TGTGCCAGCAGCTTGAGGACTGGTAGCGGGAATACAGATACGCAGTATTTT.